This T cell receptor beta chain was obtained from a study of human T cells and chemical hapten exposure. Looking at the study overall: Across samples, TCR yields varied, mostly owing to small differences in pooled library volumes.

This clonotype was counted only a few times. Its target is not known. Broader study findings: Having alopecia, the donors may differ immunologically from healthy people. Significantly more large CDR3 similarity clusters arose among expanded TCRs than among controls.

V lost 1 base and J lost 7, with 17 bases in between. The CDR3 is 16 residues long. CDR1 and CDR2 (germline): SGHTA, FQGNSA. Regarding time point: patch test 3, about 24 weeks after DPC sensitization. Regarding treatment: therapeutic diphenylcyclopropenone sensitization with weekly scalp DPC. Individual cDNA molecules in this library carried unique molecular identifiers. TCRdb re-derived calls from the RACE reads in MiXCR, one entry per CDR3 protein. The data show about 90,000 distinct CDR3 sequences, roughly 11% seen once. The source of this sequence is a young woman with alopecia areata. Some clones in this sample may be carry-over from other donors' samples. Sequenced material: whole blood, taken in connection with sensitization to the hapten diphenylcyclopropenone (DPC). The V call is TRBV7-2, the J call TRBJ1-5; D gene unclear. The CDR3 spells CASSLVVLSGYQPQHF. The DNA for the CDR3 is TGTGCCAGCAGCTTAGTAGTGCTATCGGGGTACCAGCCCCAGCATTTT. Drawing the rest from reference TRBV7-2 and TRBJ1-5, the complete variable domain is GAGVSQSPSNKVTEKGKDVELRCDPISGHTALYWYRQSLGQGLEFLIYFQGNSAPDKSGLPSDRFSAERTGGSVSTLTIQRTQQEDSAVYLCASSLVVLSGYQPQHFGDGTRLSIL.